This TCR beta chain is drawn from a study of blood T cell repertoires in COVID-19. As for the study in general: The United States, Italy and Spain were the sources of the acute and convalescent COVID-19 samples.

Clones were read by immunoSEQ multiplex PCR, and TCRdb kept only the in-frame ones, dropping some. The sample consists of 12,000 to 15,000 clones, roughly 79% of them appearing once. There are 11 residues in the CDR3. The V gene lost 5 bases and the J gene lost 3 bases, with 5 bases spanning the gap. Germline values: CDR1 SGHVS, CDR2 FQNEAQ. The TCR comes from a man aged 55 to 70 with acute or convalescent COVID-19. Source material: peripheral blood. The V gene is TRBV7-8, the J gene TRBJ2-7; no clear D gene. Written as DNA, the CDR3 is TGTGCCAGCAGCCTTAACTACGAGCAGTACTTC. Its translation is CASSLNYEQYF. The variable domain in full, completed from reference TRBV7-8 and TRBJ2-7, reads GAGVSQSPRYKVAKRGQDVALRCDPISGHVSLFWYQQALGQGPEFLTYFQNEAQLDKSGLPSDRFFAERPEGSVSTLKIQRTQQEDSAVYLCASSLNYEQYFGPGTRLTVT.